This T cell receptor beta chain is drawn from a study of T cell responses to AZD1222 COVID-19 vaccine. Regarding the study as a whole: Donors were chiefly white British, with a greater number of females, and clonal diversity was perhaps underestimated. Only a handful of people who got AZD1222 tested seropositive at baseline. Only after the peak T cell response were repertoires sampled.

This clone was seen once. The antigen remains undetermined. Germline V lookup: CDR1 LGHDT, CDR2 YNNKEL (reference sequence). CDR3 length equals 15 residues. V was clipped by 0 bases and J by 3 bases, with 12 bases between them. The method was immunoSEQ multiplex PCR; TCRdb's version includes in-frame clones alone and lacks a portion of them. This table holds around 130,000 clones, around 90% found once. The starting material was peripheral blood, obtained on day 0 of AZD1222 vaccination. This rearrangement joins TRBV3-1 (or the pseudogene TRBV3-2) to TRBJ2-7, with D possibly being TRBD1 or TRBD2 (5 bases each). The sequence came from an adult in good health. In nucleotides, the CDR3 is TGTGCCAGCAGCCAAGAGGGGCAGGCGGGCTACGAGCAGTACTTC. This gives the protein CASSQEGQAGYEQYF.